This T cell receptor (beta chain) was obtained from a study of T cell responses to AZD1222 COVID-19 vaccine. Per the germline V gene, CDR1 is SQVTM and CDR2 is ANQGSEA. The CDR3 is 11 residues long. Deletions cut 7 bases from V and 2 bases from J, with 6 bases between. Assay: immunoSEQ multiplex PCR; the TCRdb copy retains only in-frame clones and omits some. This repertoire shows approximately 120,000 clones, 80% to 95% found once; its top ten account for approximately 3.4%. This clonotype was sampled from an adult in good health. The chain combines TRBV29-1 with TRBJ2-1; perhaps D is TRBD1 or TRBD2 (5 bases each). Material: peripheral blood, obtained on day 0 of AZD1222 vaccination. This CDR3 reads CSGGTYNEQFF. In DNA form, the CDR3 reads TGCAGCGGGGGGACCTACAATGAGCAGTTCTTC.